This T cell receptor (beta chain) appears in the sequencing data of a study of blood T cell repertoires in COVID-19. Study as a whole: There were acute and convalescent COVID-19 samples, and they came from the United States, Italy and Spain.

V shed 5 bases and J shed 4 bases, with 15 bases lying between them. The CDR3 totals 15 residues. Germline V CDR1 and CDR2: SGHVS, FQNEAQ. In the authors' methods: Estimates of nucleated cell counts were drawn from the amplification of reference gene primers. The protocol was immunoSEQ multiplex PCR, while the TCRdb copy is restricted to in-frame clones and leaves out a portion. V, J and clone size are taken as reported in that table, and D and trimming were inferred from the DNA itself. The table shows approximately 300,000 clones, with roughly nine tenths occurring only once. The J gene is TRBJ1-3, the V gene TRBV7-8, with a weak D call TRBD1 (5 bases). Material for sequencing was peripheral blood. The receptor comes from a woman younger than 45 with COVID-19, enrolled during active disease. CDR3 DNA sequence: TGTGCCAGCAGCCCCAGACAGTTTATAGGAAACACCATATATTTT. This translates into CASSPRQFIGNTIYF. Using reference TRBV7-8 and TRBJ1-3 for the parts outside the CDR3, the full variable domain is GAGVSQSPRYKVAKRGQDVALRCDPISGHVSLFWYQQALGQGPEFLTYFQNEAQLDKSGLPSDRFFAERPEGSVSTLKIQRTQQEDSAVYLCASSPRQFIGNTIYFGEGSWLTVV.